These T cell receptor beta chains were read from a single sample in a study of cytomegalovirus exposure and HLA in healthy donors. The protocol was immunoSEQ multiplex PCR, while the TCRdb copy is restricted to in-frame clones and leaves out a portion. The sample records approximately 140,000 clones, roughly 79% being singletons. The sequenced material came from PBMCs. The receptors here all came from a woman in her forties or fifties in good health and CMV-seronegative. CDR3s include the opening cysteine and the closing phenylalanine or tryptophan. Each record gives: J gene, D gene, V gene, clone size, CDR3 DNA, CDR3 protein. D genes are given only for firm matches. Not every row has a clone size; where given, it reads once, few, many or a size class.

>TRBJ1-5|NA|TRBV4-1|NA
TGCGCCAGCAGCCAAGGGGAGGGGACTCAGCCCCAGCATTTT
CASSQGEGTQPQHF
>TRBJ2-2|TRBD1|TRBV5-1|once
TGCGCCAGCAGCTCACGACAGGGGACCGGGGAGCTGTTTTTT
CASSSRQGTGELFF
>TRBJ1-5|NA|TRBV10-1|NA
TGCGCCAGCAGTGAGTCGACATTTAGTAGCAATCAGCCCCAGCATTTT
CASSESTFSSNQPQHF
>TRBJ1-4|NA|TRBV6-5|NA
TGTGCCAGTCGCAGGGGCCAAAATGAAAAACTGTTTTTT
CASRRGQNEKLFF
>TRBJ1-1|NA|TRBV13|NA
TGTGCCAGCAGCTTCGGGACACCGAACACTGAAGCTTTCTTT
CASSFGTPNTEAFF
>TRBJ2-3|TRBD1|TRBV19|NA
TGTGCCAGTAGTATTCCGGGACAGGGATTCTCAGATACGCAGTATTTT
CASSIPGQGFSDTQYF
>TRBJ1-1|NA|TRBV18|NA
TGTGCCAGCTCAACGACAGCAGTGACTGAAGCTTTCTTT
CASSTTAVTEAFF
>TRBJ1-1|NA|TRBV5-1|NA
TGCGCCAGCAGCGCGGGACCGAACACTGAAGCTTTCTTT
CASSAGPNTEAFF
>TRBJ1-1|NA|TRBV19|NA
TGTGCCAGTAGTATAGGAGGGGGAAGGAGCACTGAAGCTTTCTTT
CASSIGGGRSTEAFF
>TRBJ1-1|TRBD1|TRBV7-9|NA
TGTGCCAGCAGCTTATGGCAGGGGGTTGTGAGCACTGAAGCTTTCTTT
CASSLWQGVVSTEAFF
>TRBJ1-2|TRBD1|TRBV19|NA
TGTGCCAGTAGGGGCCGGACAGGGGCCAACTATGGCTACACCTTC
CASRGRTGANYGYTF
>TRBJ2-7|NA|TRBV5-1|NA
TGCGCCAGCAGCTCTGAAGCGGGTTTAACCTACGAGCAGTACTTC
CASSSEAGLTYEQYF
>TRBJ1-1|NA|TRBV29-1|NA
TGCAGCGTCCGAAATACAGAGAACACTGAAGCTTTCTTT
CSVRNTENTEAFF
>TRBJ2-1|TRBD2|TRBV19|NA
TGTGCCAGTAGTACCACCGGTGGGACTATTCAGTTCTTC
CASSTTGGTIQFF
>TRBJ2-1|NA|TRBV5-4|NA
TGTGCCAGCAGCTTGCTTAGCGGAAATGAGCAGTTCTTC
CASSLLSGNEQFF
>TRBJ2-5|NA|TRBV28|NA
TGTGCCACCCAGACAGGAAAGAGAAGAGAGACCCAGTACTTC
CATQTGKRRETQYF
>TRBJ2-3|TRBD2|TRBV11-1|NA
TGTGCCAGCTTGAGGGACTACACAGATACGCAGTATTTT
CASLRDYTDTQYF
>TRBJ2-7|TRBD2|TRBV15|NA
TGTGCCACCAGCAGATCTCCGACTAGCATCCACGAGCAGTACTTC
CATSRSPTSIHEQYF
>TRBJ1-5|NA|TRBV5-1|NA
TGCGCCAGCAGCTTGGAGGGGGTCCGAAATCAGCCCCAGCATTTT
CASSLEGVRNQPQHF
>TRBJ2-7|TRBD1|TRBV7-9|NA
TGTGCCAGCAGTCCTATGGGGACAGGGGAATCCTACGAGCAGTACTTC
CASSPMGTGESYEQYF
>TRBJ1-1|NA|TRBV4-1|NA
TGCGCCAGTAGGACAGCCGGGGGGGTCACTGAAGCTTTCTTT
CASRTAGGVTEAFF
>TRBJ2-5|TRBD1|TRBV5-1|NA
TGCGCCAGCAGCCCCCGGGACACAGGGGGGGAGACCCAGTACTTC
CASSPRDTGGETQYF
>TRBJ2-2|TRBD1|TRBV6-5|NA
TGTGCCAGCAGTCCTGGGACAGGGGACACCGGGGAGCTGTTTTTT
CASSPGTGDTGELFF
>TRBJ2-1|TRBD2|TRBV28|NA
TGTGCCAGCCGGACTAGCGGGACGAGCTCCTACAATGAGCAGTTCTTC
CASRTSGTSSYNEQFF
>TRBJ2-7|TRBD2|TRBV5-1|NA
TGCGCCAGCAGCTTAGCGGGGAGCTCCTACGAGCAGTACTTC
CASSLAGSSYEQYF
>TRBJ2-5|NA|TRBV30|NA
TGTGCCTGGAGTTTTGGCAGGGGCCGGCAAGAGACCCAGTACTTC
CAWSFGRGRQETQYF